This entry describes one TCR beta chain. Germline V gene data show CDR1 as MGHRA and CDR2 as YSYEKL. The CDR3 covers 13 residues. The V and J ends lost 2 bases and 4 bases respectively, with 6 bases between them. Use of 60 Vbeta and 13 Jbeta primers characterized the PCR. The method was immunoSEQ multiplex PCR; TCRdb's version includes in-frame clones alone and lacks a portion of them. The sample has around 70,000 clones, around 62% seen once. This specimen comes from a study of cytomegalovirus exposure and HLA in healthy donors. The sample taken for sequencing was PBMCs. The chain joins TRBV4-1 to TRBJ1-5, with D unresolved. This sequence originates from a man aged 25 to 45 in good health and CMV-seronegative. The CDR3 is CASSQIPNQPQHF. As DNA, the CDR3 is TGCGCCAGCAGCCAAATCCCTAATCAGCCCCAGCATTTT.